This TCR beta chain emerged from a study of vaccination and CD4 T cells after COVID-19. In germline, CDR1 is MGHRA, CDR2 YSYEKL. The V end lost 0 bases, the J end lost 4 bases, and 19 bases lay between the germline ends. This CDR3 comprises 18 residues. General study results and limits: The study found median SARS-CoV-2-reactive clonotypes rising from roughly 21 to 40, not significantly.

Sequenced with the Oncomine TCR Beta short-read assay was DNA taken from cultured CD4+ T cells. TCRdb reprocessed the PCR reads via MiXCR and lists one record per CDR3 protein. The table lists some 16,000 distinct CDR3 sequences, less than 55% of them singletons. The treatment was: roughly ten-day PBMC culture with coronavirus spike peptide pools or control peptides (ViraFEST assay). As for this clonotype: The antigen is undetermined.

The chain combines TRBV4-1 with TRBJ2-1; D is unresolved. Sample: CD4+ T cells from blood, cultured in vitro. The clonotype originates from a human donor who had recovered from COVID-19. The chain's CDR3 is CASSQDRFGLGTYNEQFF. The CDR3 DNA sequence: TGCGCCAGCAGCCAAGATCGGTTCGGGCTAGGTACTTACAATGAGCAGTTCTTC.